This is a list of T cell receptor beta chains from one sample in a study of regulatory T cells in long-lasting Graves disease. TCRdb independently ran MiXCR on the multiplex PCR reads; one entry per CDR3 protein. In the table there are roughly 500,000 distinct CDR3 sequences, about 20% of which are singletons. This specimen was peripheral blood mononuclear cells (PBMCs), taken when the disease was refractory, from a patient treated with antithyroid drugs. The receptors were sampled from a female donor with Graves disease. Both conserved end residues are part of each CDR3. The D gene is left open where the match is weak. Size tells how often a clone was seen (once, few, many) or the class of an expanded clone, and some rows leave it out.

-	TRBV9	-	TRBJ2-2	CASSVGQPTGELFF	TGTGCCAGCAGCGTAGGACAGCCCACCGGGGAGCTGTTTTTT
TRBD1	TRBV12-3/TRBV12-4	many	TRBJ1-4	CASSSTGVRREKLFF	TGTGCCAGCAGTTCGACAGGGGTCAGGCGTGAAAAACTGTTTTTT
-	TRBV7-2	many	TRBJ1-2	CASSAPGQPGDGYTF	TGTGCCAGCAGCGCCCCTGGACAGCCTGGGGATGGCTACACCTTC
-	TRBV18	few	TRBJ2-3	CASSPDSTDTQYF	TGTGCCAGCTCACCGGACAGCACAGATACGCAGTATTTT
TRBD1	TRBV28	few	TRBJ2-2	CASSSPGQGAGGELFF	TGTGCCAGCAGTTCTCCGGGACAGGGGGCTGGCGGGGAGCTGTTTTTT
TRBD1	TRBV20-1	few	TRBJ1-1	CSARDHSGTGDTEAFF	TGCAGTGCTAGAGATCATTCCGGGACAGGGGACACTGAAGCTTTCTTT
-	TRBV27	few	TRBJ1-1	CASAPGSGTEAFF	TGTGCCAGCGCCCCAGGGTCCGGCACTGAAGCTTTCTTT
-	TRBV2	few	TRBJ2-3	CASMGDASTDTQYF	TGTGCCAGCATGGGCGACGCTAGCACAGATACGCAGTATTTT
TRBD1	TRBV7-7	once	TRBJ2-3	CASSRTGGRTDTQYF	TGTGCTAGCAGCCGCACAGGGGGACGCACAGATACGCAGTATTTT
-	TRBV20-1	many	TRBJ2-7	CSAPDSYEQYF	TGCAGTGCCCCTGACAGCTACGAGCAGTACTTC
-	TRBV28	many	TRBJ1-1	CASSSEHRVMNTEAFF	TGTGCCAGCAGTTCCGAACACAGGGTGATGAACACTGAAGCTTTCTTT
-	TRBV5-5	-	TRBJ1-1	CAWQSPRTEAFF	TGTGCCTGGCAAAGTCCCCGGACTGAAGCTTTCTTT
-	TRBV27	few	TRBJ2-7	CASRTTPYEQYF	TGTGCCAGCCGAACAACGCCCTACGAGCAGTACTTC
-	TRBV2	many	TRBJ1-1	CASSDQVTEAFF	TGTGCCAGCAGTGACCAAGTGACTGAAGCTTTCTTT
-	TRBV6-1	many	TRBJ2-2	CASSEDTWDRLSTGELFF	TGTGCCAGCAGTGAAGATACCTGGGACCGATTAAGCACCGGGGAGCTGTTTTTT
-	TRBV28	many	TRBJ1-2	CASSKGGPTSNYGYTF	TGTGCCAGCAGTAAGGGTGGTCCGACCTCTAACTATGGCTACACCTTC
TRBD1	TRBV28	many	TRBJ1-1	CASSRMGTGDTEAFF	TGTGCCAGCAGCCGAATGGGGACAGGGGACACTGAAGCTTTCTTT
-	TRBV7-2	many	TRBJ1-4	CASTRGGRTLNEKLFF	TGTGCCAGCACCCGAGGGGGACGGACTCTTAATGAAAAACTGTTTTTT
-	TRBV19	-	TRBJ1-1	CASSIHRKETEAFF	TGTGCCAGTAGCATCCACAGGAAGGAAACTGAAGCTTTCTTT
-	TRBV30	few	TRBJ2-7	CAWRGFNPEDEQYF	TGTGCCTGGAGGGGATTTAACCCGGAGGACGAGCAGTACTTC
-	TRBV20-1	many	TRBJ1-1	CSALPGTHTEAFF	TGCAGTGCCCTACCTGGTACGCACACTGAAGCTTTCTTT
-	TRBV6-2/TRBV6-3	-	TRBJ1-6	CASRTNRVAGSPLHF	TGTGCCAGCAGGACAAACAGGGTGGCAGGTTCACCCCTCCACTTT
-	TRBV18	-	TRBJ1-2	CASSTLPAEANYGYTF	TGTGCCAGCTCAACCCTACCGGCGGAAGCTAACTATGGCTACACCTTC
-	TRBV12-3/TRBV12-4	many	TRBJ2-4	CASSFSGFQNIQYF	TGTGCCAGCAGTTTTTCAGGGTTTCAAAACATTCAGTACTTC
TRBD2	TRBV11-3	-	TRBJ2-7	CASSWSGINYEQYF	TGTGCCAGCAGCTGGAGCGGGATAAACTACGAGCAGTACTTC
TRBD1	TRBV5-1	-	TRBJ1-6	CASSVRQGNSPLHF	TGCGCCAGCAGCGTTCGACAGGGAAATTCACCCCTCCACTTT
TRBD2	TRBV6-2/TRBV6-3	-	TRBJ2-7	CASSPSGRANEQYF	TGTGCCAGCAGCCCTAGCGGGAGGGCAAACGAGCAGTACTTC
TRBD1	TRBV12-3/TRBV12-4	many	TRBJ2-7	CASSFTGATYEQYF	TGTGCCAGCAGTTTTACAGGGGCAACCTACGAGCAGTACTTC
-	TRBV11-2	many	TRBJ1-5	CASSSGHYQPQHF	TGTGCCAGCAGCTCGGGACATTATCAGCCCCAGCATTTT
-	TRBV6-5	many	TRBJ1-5	CASSYSISRVSNQPQHF	TGTGCCAGCAGTTACTCGATTTCCAGGGTGAGCAATCAGCCCCAGCATTTT
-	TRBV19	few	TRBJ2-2	CATKKMTANTGELFF	TGTGCCACGAAGAAGATGACGGCGAACACCGGGGAGCTGTTTTTT
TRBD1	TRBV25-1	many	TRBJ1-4	CASSDWDRATNEKLFF	TGTGCCAGCAGTGATTGGGACAGGGCGACTAATGAAAAACTGTTTTTT
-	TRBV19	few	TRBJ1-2	CASTDSGYGYTF	TGTGCCAGTACCGACAGTGGGTATGGCTACACCTTC
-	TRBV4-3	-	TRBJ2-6	CASSQDPGVGANVLTF	TGCGCCAGCAGCCAAGACCCTGGGGTAGGGGCCAACGTCCTGACTTTC
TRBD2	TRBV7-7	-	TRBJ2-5	CASSREREGTQYF	TGTGCTAGCAGCCGCGAGCGGGAGGGGACCCAGTACTTC
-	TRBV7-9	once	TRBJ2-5	CASSLVQVRETQYF	TGTGCCAGCAGCTTAGTACAGGTCCGAGAGACCCAGTACTTC
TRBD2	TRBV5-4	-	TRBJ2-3	CASSLKRGGRTDTQYF	TGTGCCAGCAGCCTCAAGCGGGGGGGCCGAACAGATACGCAGTATTTT
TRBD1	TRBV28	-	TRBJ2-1	CASSFQDRGRGEQFF	TGTGCCAGCAGCTTCCAGGACAGGGGAAGAGGTGAGCAGTTCTTC
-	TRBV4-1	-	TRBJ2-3	CASSQAKFTDTQYF	TGCGCCAGCAGCCAAGCAAAGTTCACAGATACGCAGTATTTT
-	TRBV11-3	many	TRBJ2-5	CASSGGTETQYF	TGTGCCAGCAGCGGGGGGACAGAGACCCAGTACTTC
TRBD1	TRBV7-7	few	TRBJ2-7	CASSHAGTGGSYEQYF	TGTGCTAGCAGCCACGCAGGGACAGGGGGCTCCTACGAGCAGTACTTC
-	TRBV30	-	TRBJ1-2	CAWSPGDYGYTF	TGTGCCTGGAGTCCCGGGGACTATGGCTACACCTTC
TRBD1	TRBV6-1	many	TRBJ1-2	CASRRDRDNYGYTF	TGTGCCAGCAGGAGAGACAGGGATAACTATGGCTACACCTTC
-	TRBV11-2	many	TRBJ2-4	CASSPGLGNIQYF	TGTGCCAGCAGCCCAGGGTTGGGAAACATTCAGTACTTC
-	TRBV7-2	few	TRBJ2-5	CASSPRTAELETQYF	TGTGCCAGCAGCCCCAGGACAGCAGAATTGGAGACCCAGTACTTC
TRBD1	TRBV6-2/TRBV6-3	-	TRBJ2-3	CASSYYNSGTGGMNTQYF	TGTGCCAGCAGTTACTACAACTCCGGGACAGGGGGCATGAATACGCAGTATTTT
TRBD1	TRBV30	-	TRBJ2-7	CAWSSPGQPLQYF	TGTGCCTGGAGTTCGCCGGGACAGCCCCTCCAGTACTTC
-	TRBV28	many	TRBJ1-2	CASSLGGSNGYTF	TGTGCCAGCAGTTTGGGGGGGTCAAATGGCTACACCTTC
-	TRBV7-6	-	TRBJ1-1	CASSNSVGGDTEAFF	TGTGCCAGCAGCAATAGCGTGGGAGGGGACACTGAAGCTTTCTTT
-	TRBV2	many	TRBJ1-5	CASSELYSNQPQHF	TGTGCCAGCAGTGAACTTTATAGCAATCAGCCCCAGCATTTT